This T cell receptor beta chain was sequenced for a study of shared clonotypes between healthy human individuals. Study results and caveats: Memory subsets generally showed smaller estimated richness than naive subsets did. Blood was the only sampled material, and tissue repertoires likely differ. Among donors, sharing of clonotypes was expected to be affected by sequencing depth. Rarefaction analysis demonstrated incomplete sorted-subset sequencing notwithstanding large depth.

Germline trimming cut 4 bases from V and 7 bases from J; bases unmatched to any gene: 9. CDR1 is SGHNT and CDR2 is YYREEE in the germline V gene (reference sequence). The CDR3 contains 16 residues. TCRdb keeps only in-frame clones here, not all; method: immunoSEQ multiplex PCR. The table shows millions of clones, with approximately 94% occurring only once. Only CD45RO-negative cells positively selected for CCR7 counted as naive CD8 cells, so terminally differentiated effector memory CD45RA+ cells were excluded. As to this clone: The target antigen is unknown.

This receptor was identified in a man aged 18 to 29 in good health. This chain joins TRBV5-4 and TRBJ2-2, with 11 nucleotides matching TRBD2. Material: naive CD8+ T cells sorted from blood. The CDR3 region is CASSPLAGGPNGELFF. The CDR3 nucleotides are TGTGCCAGCAGCCCCTTAGCGGGGGGGCCGAACGGGGAGCTGTTTTTT.